This record covers a single T cell receptor beta chain. Its antigen remains unknown. The CDR3 is 13 residues long. The V segment lost 6 bases and the J segment 5 bases; nucleotides outside the gene matches: 5. Germline V gene lookup returns CDR1 MNHEY and CDR2 SVGAGI. This specimen comes from a study of T cell responses to AZD1222 COVID-19 vaccine. The data were produced by immunoSEQ multiplex PCR, yet TCRdb's version contains in-frame clones alone and is incomplete. Here the sample spans about 120,000 clones, around 91% being singletons. Study conclusions and caveats: Spike-specific TCRs gained breadth and depth after people received two AZD1222 doses. Only six individuals given AZD1222 were seropositive at baseline.

Some second doses came at about 4 weeks and others at about 12 weeks; these were pooled. The chain joins TRBV6-5 to TRBJ2-7; 9 bases are a match to TRBD1. The sequence was collected from an adult who received the AZD1222 COVID-19 vaccine. The source material was peripheral blood, sampled 28 days after the second AZD1222 dose. The CDR3 loop is CASRQGAHNEQYF. CDR3 in DNA: TGTGCCAGCAGACAGGGGGCGCACAACGAGCAGTACTTC.